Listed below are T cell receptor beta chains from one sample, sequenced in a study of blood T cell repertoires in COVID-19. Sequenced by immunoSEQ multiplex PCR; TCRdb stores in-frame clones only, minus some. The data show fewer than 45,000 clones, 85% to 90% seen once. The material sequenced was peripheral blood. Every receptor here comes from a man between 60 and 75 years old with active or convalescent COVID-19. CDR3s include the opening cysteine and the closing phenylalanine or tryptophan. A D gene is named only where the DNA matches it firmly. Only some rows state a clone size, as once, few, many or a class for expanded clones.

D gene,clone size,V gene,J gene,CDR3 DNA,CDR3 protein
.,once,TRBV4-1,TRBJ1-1,TGCGCCAGCAGCCAAGACGGTGGGGGGTACACTGAAGCTTTCTTT,CASSQDGGGYTEAFF
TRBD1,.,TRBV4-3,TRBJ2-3,TGCGCCAGCAGCCAAGACCGGGACAGCTCGGCAGATACGCAGTATTTT,CASSQDRDSSADTQYF
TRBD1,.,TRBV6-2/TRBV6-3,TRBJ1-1,TGTGCCAGCAGCGACAGGGGATGGAACACTGAAGCTTTCTTT,CASSDRGWNTEAFF
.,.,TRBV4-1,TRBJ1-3,TGCGCCAGCAGCCAAGTGGACTTCTCTGGAAACACCATATATTTT,CASSQVDFSGNTIYF
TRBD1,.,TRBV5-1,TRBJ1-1,TGCGCCAGCAGCTTGGATGGACAGGGAGGGTCTGAAGCTTTCTTT,CASSLDGQGGSEAFF
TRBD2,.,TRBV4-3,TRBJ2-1,TGCGCCAGCAGCGCCTCCGGGACTAGCGGGAGAAATGAGCAGTTCTTC,CASSASGTSGRNEQFF
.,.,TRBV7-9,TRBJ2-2,TGTGCCAGCAACCGGGACACTAACACCGGGGAGCTGTTTTTT,CASNRDTNTGELFF
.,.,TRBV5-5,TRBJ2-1,TGTGCCAGCAGCTTGGGTTCGGGAAATGAGCAGTTCTTC,CASSLGSGNEQFF
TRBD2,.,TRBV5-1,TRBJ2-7,TGCGCCAGCAGCCTACTAGCGCCCACCTACGAGCAGTACTTC,CASSLLAPTYEQYF
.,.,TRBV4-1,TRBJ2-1,TGCGCCAGCAGCCAAAGTGTCGGGGGGCGGGGCGGGAGAGGGTCGGCGGGTGAGCAGTTCTTC,CASSQSVGGRGGRGSAGEQFF
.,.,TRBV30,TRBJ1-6,TGTGCCTGGGCTCTACGTGGTAACAATTCACCCCTCCACTTT,CAWALRGNNSPLHF
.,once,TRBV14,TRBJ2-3,TGTGCCAGCAGCCAGACAGACACAGGGTCGCAGTATTTT,CASSQTDTGSQYF
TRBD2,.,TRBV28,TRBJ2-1,TGTGCCAGCAGGGGGAGGGGAGGCGGGAACAATGAGCAGTTCTTC,CASRGRGGGNNEQFF
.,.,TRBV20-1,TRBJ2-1,TGCAGTGCCAGTCGTAATGAGCAGTTCTTC,CSASRNEQFF
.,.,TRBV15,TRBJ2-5,TGTGCCACCAGCAGACCGAGGGTTTTTCAAGAGACCCAGTACTTC,CATSRPRVFQETQYF
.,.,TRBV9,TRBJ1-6,TGTGCCAGCAGTGGCGGGGAGGGAGTTAATTCACCCCTCCACTTT,CASSGGEGVNSPLHF
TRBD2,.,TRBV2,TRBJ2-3,TGTGCCAGCAGGGGACTAGCGGGAGAGGGAGGCACAGATACGCAGTATTTT,CASRGLAGEGGTDTQYF
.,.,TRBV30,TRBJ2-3,TGTGCCTGGAGTCAGGGGAAGGGAACAGATACGCAGTATTTT,CAWSQGKGTDTQYF
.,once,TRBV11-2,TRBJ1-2,TGTGCCAGCAGCCTACAGGGTTACTATGGCTACACCTTC,CASSLQGYYGYTF
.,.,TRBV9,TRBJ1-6,TGTGCCAGCAGCGTAGCGCAGGGAGGGTCACCCCTCCACTTT,CASSVAQGGSPLHF
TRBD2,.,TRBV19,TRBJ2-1,TGTGCCAGTAGTATGTCGAGGACTAGCGGGAGAAGAAATGAGCAGTTCTTC,CASSMSRTSGRRNEQFF
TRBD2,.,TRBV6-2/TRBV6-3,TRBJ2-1,TGTGCCAGCAGTTACAGGACTAGCGGGAGGACGGATGAGCAGTTCTTC,CASSYRTSGRTDEQFF
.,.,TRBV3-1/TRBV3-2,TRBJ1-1,TGTGCCAGCAGCCAAGTAGACACTGAAGCTTTCTTT,CASSQVDTEAFF
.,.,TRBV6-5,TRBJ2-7,TGTGCCAGCAGTTATAGCCGGGCCTACGAGCAGTACTTC,CASSYSRAYEQYF
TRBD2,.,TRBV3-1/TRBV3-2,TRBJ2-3,TGTGCCAGCAGCCAAGCGGGAGGCCACACAGATACGCAGTATTTT,CASSQAGGHTDTQYF
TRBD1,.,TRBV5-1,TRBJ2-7,TGCGCCAGCAGCTTAGGGGACAGGGTCTACGAGCAGTACTTC,CASSLGDRVYEQYF
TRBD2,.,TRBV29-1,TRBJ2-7,TGCAGCGTTGACTTAGCGGGAGTGGTTTCCGAGCAGTACTTC,CSVDLAGVVSEQYF
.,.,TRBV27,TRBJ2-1,TGTGCCAGCAGTTTCAGGGGAGTCAGGGCCAATGAGCAGTTCTTC,CASSFRGVRANEQFF
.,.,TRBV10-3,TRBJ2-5,TGTGCCATCAGGGAGACAGTGTACCAAGAGACCCAGTACTTC,CAIRETVYQETQYF
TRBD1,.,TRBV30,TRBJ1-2,TGTGCCTGGAGTAGGGGACAGGAGCTCTACACCTTC,CAWSRGQELYTF
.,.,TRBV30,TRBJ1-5,TGTGCCTGGAGTGTACTGGGGAGTATTAGCAATCAGCCCCAGCATTTT,CAWSVLGSISNQPQHF
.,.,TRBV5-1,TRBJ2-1,TGCGCCAGCAGCCCGCGGGGACTCTCCTACAATGAGCAGTTCTTC,CASSPRGLSYNEQFF
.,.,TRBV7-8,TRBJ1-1,TGTGCCAGCAGCCCCCCAGGGTACACTGAAGCTTTCTTT,CASSPPGYTEAFF
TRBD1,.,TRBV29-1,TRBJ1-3,TGCAGCGTTGAAGCGGGGACAGGGATCTCTGGAAACACCATATATTTT,CSVEAGTGISGNTIYF
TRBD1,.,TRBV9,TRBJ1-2,TGTGCCAGCAGCCGACAGGGCTCCTATGGCTACACCTTC,CASSRQGSYGYTF
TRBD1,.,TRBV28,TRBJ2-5,TGTGCCAGCAGTTCCGGTCTCCACAGGGGCGCAGGGGAGACCCAGTACTTC,CASSSGLHRGAGETQYF
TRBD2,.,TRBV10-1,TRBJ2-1,TGCGCCAGCAGTGACTCGAGGACTAGCGGTAACAATGAGCAGTTCTTC,CASSDSRTSGNNEQFF
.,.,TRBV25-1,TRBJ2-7,TGTGCCAGCAGTAACAGGGTCCCCTACGAGCAGTACTTC,CASSNRVPYEQYF
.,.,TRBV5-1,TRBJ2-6,TGCGCCAGCAGCGCCGGGACAATCTCTGGGGCCAACGTCCTGACTTTC,CASSAGTISGANVLTF
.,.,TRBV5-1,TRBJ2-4,TGCGCCAGCAGCTTGGAAGGGGCCGCGGCCAAAAACATTCAGTACTTC,CASSLEGAAAKNIQYF
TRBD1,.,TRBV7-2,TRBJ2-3,TGTGCCAGCAGCTTTTATACCGGGACAGGGTTTGATACGCAGTATTTT,CASSFYTGTGFDTQYF
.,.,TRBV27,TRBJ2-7,TGTGCCAGCAGTTTAACGGTCCTCTACGAGCAGTACTTC,CASSLTVLYEQYF
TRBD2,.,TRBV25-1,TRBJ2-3,TGTGCCAGCAGTGACCAGACTAGCGGGAGTGGAGATACGCAGTATTTT,CASSDQTSGSGDTQYF
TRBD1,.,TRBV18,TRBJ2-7,TGTGCCAGCTCGCGACAGGGTTTGGCCTACGAGCAGTACTTC,CASSRQGLAYEQYF
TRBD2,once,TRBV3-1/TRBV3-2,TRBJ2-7,TGTGCCAGCAGCCAAAGCGGGAGCGTTTCGTACGAGCAGTACTTC,CASSQSGSVSYEQYF
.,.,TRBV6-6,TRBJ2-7,TGTGCCAGCCACACAGGCTACGAGCAGTACTTC,CASHTGYEQYF
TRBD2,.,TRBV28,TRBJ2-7,TGTGCCAGTTTAGCGGGTAGCTCCTACGAGCAGTACTTC,CASLAGSSYEQYF
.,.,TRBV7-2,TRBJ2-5,TGTGCCAGCAGCCCCCGAGTTCTCCGGGGACAAGAGACCCAGTACTTC,CASSPRVLRGQETQYF
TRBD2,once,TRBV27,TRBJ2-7,TGTGCCAGCAGTTTATCACTAGCGGGTTTGCAGTACTTC,CASSLSLAGLQYF
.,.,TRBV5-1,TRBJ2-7,TGCGCCAGCAGCTTGCGGGCGGAAGGAGGGGGGGCCTACGAGCAGTACTTC,CASSLRAEGGGAYEQYF
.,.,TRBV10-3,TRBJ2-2,TGTGCCATCAGTGTTTTAGCGGCGAACACCGGGGAGCTGTTTTTT,CAISVLAANTGELFF
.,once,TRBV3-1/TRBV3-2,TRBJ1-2,TGTGCCAGCAGCCAGTATCAGAACTATGGCTACACCTTC,CASSQYQNYGYTF
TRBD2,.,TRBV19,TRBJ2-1,TGTGCCAGTAGAATAGCGGGAGTGTACAATGAGCAGTTCTTC,CASRIAGVYNEQFF
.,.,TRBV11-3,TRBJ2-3,TGTGCCAGCAGCTTAGTGTCGGGAAGGGCAGATACGCAGTATTTT,CASSLVSGRADTQYF
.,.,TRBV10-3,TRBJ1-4,TGTGCCATCAGTGACATACCACCGGGACATCAGGAACTGTTTTTT,CAISDIPPGHQELFF
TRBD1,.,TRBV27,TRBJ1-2,TGTGCCAGCAGTTTGGGACAGGGGGCCTATGGCTACACCTTC,CASSLGQGAYGYTF
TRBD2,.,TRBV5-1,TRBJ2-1,TGCGCCAGCAGCTTGGGACTAGCCGAATACAATGAGCAGTTCTTC,CASSLGLAEYNEQFF